The clone carrying this TCR beta chain was seen a handful of times. Its antigen is as yet unknown. Treatment of the sample: around 19 received Ad26.COV2.S at low or high dose, single or two shots; several received placebo; per-sample allocation not given. Sampling happened 63 days after the first vaccine or placebo injection. Donor was an adult aged 18-55 years in Boston. Germline CDR1 reads LGHNA; CDR2 reads YSLEER. This CDR3 comprises 15 residues. J lost 0 bases, V lost 3 bases, and 5 bases had no gene match. This table comes from immunoSEQ multiplex PCR, and its TCRdb copy is limited to in-frame clones, with some not included. The sample consists of 250,000 to 300,000 clones, around 87% of them appearing once. The source of the sample is a study of Ad26.COV2.S vaccination and SARS-CoV-2 variants. The overall study: Donor was assigned to the Ad26.COV2.S arm of trial COV1001.

Findings and limits, study-wide: Placebo recipients trailed vaccine recipients in spike-specific TCR breadth. Across vaccine and placebo recipients, the breadth of non-spike TCRs was similar.

Sequenced material: peripheral blood, taken in a trial of Ad26.COV2.S vaccine versus placebo. This sequence joins TRBV4-3 and TRBJ2-7; 7 bases line up with TRBD1. The receptor was derived from a person aged 18-60 years who received the Ad26.COV2.S COVID-19 vaccine or a placebo. In DNA, the CDR3 is TGCGCCAGCAGCCAGAGCACAGGGGACTCCTACGAGCAGTACTTC. This sequence encodes CASSQSTGDSYEQYF.